The T cell receptor beta chain under discussion was sequenced for a study of blood T cells in healthy people across ages. A J-beta primer mix and a sample-barcoded 5' primer were used in a second PCR of about 7 to 12 cycles. From the 5' RACE reads, TCRdb called clonotypes with MiXCR, one entry per CDR3 protein. Here the sample spans roughly 1,100,000 distinct CDR3 sequences, approximately 25% being singletons. Germline loops: CDR1 MGHDK, CDR2 SYGVNS. The CDR3 runs 15 residues. This clonotype has just a few counts. This sample also appeared in a second study, on T cells of mothers and their children.

The source is a girl aged 2-10 years in good health. The specimen sequenced was blood. V and J are TRBV25-1 and TRBJ2-1, with TRBD2 matching 8 bases. The DNA matches TRBJ2-7 better at its end, which makes the J call doubtful. The CDR3 is CASSESLAGLYEQYF. Written as DNA, the CDR3 is TGTGCCAGCAGTGAATCTTTAGCGGGACTCTACGAGCAGTACTTC.